Following are 20 T cell receptor beta chains from one sample sequenced in a study of STAT5B mutations in CD4+ large granular lymphocyte leukemia. Assay: immunoSEQ multiplex PCR; the TCRdb copy retains only in-frame clones and omits some. The sample records about 30,000 clones, roughly 80% being singletons. The specimen was CD4+ T cells from blood buffy coats. The receptors derive from a human donor in good health.

The rearrangement uses TRBV6-5 and TRBJ2-1, with D hard to call. The V gene's germline CDR1 is MNHEY and CDR2 SVGAGI. CDR3 length: 14 amino acids. Between the trimmed V and J ends, which lost 6 bases and 3 bases, there was a span of 12 bases. For the CDR3, the DNA is TGTGCCAGCAGATTTTCTGGTGGCTACAATGAGCAGTTCTTC. This sequence encodes CASRFSGGYNEQFF.

The chain links TRBV30 to TRBJ2-5; no firm D call. Germline V CDR1 and CDR2: GTSNPN, SVGIG (reference sequence). V was trimmed by 1 base and J by 2 bases, leaving 5 bases between them. The CDR3 consists of 12 residues. The CDR3 DNA reads TGTGCCTGGAGTGCCAGGCAAGAGACCCAGTACTTC. This gives the protein CAWSARQETQYF.

V usage is TRBV28 and J usage is TRBJ1-5, with no clear D. Looked up from germline, CDR1 is MDHEN and CDR2 is SYDVKM. V lost 7 bases, J lost 6 bases, and 10 bases lay in between. The CDR3 spans 12 residues. The CDR3 sequence: CASTFGRQPQHF. CDR3 DNA: TGTGCCAGCACCTTTGGACGTCAGCCCCAGCATTTT.

The chain combines TRBV6-4 with TRBJ1-1, with 10 bases matching TRBD1. The CDR3 contains 17 residues. Germline trimming cut 0 bases from V and 4 bases from J; bases unmatched to any gene: 8. Germline values: CDR1 MRHNA, CDR2 SNTAGT. This chain's CDR3 is CASSDSAGDRGGTEAFF. The CDR3 DNA is TGTGCCAGCAGTGACTCGGCGGGGGACAGGGGCGGCACTGAAGCTTTCTTT.

The V gene is TRBV2, the J gene TRBJ2-1; a weak D match, TRBD2 (7 bases). The V end was cut by 4 bases, the J end by 9 bases, with 19 bases between. Looked up from germline, CDR1 is SNHLY and CDR2 is FYNNEI. The CDR3 spans 15 residues. The CDR3 protein is CASSAPGGLAAEQFF. The CDR3 region has the DNA TGTGCCAGCAGTGCCCCCGGGGGGCTGGCGGCTGAGCAGTTCTTC.

The chain is built from TRBV27 and TRBJ2-7; D may be TRBD1 (6 bases). Trimming pared 6 bases from V and 5 bases from J, leaving 14 bases between. The CDR3 loop spans 13 amino acids. Germline V gives CDR1 MNHEY, CDR2 SMNVEV (reference sequence). CDR3 loop: CASRELGGHEQYF. In DNA, the CDR3 is TGTGCCAGCAGGGAATTAGGGGGACACGAGCAGTACTTC.

V gene TRBV19 combines with J gene TRBJ1-2; 8 positions match TRBD1. The ends lost 7 bases at V and 4 bases at J; junction bases unmatched: 14. The CDR3 totals 16 residues. Germline loops: CDR1 LNHDA, CDR2 SQIVND (reference sequence). The CDR3 bases are TGTGCCAGTACCCCTTTTGCCGGGACAGGTATCTATGGCTACACCTTC. Protein: CASTPFAGTGIYGYTF.

This chain links TRBV15 with TRBJ1-1; 8 nucleotides line up with TRBD1. This CDR3 region has 12 residues. J lost 7 bases, V lost 6 bases, and 4 bases had no gene match. Per germline, CDR1 LNHNV and CDR2 YYDKDF (reference sequence). DNA for the CDR3: TGTGCCACCAGTATCGACAGGGGTGAAGCTTTCTTT. Encoded protein: CATSIDRGEAFF.

The gene calls are TRBV18 and TRBJ2-2; D unclear. The CDR3 length is 14 residues. Germline CDR1 reads KGHSH; CDR2 reads LQKENI. Trimming removed 6 bases at V and 4 bases at J, with 12 bases between. In nucleotides, the CDR3 is TGTGCCAGCTCTTTCGGTAGACCCACCGGGGAGCTGTTTTTT. As protein: CASSFGRPTGELFF.

This rearrangement joins TRBV28 to TRBJ1-4; D uncertain. The CDR3 runs to 14 residues. Trimming took off 5 bases at V and 10 bases at J, with 17 bases between the two ends. The germline gives CDR1 MDHEN, CDR2 SYDVKM. The CDR3 region is CASSALSPEGKLFF. In nucleotides, the CDR3 is TGTGCCAGCAGTGCACTTTCGCCTGAGGGAAAACTGTTTTTT.

The chain uses TRBV7-9 and TRBJ2-5; a possible D gene is TRBD2 (6 bases). Looked up from germline, CDR1 is SEHNR and CDR2 is FQNEAQ (reference sequence). Trimming cost V 5 bases and J 0 bases, with 13 bases left between them. The CDR3 contains 15 residues. Written as DNA, the CDR3 is TGTGCCAGCAGCCGCTGGGGGGTCAACCAAGAGACCCAGTACTTC. It encodes CASSRWGVNQETQYF.

The J gene is TRBJ2-7, the V gene TRBV6-5; 11 bases line up with TRBD2. The ends lost 10 bases at V and 4 bases at J; junction bases unmatched: 6. Germline V CDR1 and CDR2: MNHEY, SVGAGI. The CDR3 covers 13 residues. In nucleotides, the CDR3 is TGTGCCACCCACCCTAGCGGGAGGTACGAGCAGTACTTC. This encodes CATHPSGRYEQYF.

V is TRBV5-1 and J is TRBJ2-2; TRBD1 is a possible D gene (6 bases). Germline V gene data show CDR1 as SGHRS and CDR2 as YFSETQ. This CDR3 contains 16 residues. Trimming took 5 bases from V and 0 from J, leaving 14 bases between them. The CDR3 reads CASRPRQEANTGELFF. CDR3 in DNA: TGCGCCAGCAGACCCCGACAGGAGGCGAACACCGGGGAGCTGTTTTTT.

This chain connects TRBV5-5 to TRBJ1-5; TRBD1 might be the D (6 bases). This CDR3 spans 18 amino acids. Germline V gives CDR1 SGHKS, CDR2 YYEKEE (reference sequence). The germline V and J ends were trimmed by 0 bases and 0 bases, with 16 bases remaining between them. The CDR3 DNA reads TGTGCCAGCAGCTTGGAGGGGACACACCAATATAGCAATCAGCCCCAGCATTTT. It is translated as CASSLEGTHQYSNQPQHF.

This chain joins TRBV6-5 and TRBJ1-2; tentatively, D is TRBD1 (6 bases). CDR1 is MNHEY, CDR2 SVGAGI, per germline. This CDR3 has 12 residues. V was trimmed by 6 bases and J by 8 bases, leaving 13 bases between them. This CDR3 is CASRKDSLGYTF. The CDR3 DNA reads TGTGCCAGCAGAAAGGACAGTCTAGGCTACACCTTC.

This clone was found a few times. The chain couples TRBV7-9 to TRBJ2-3; possibly TRBD2 for D (7 bases). This CDR3 has 15 amino acids. V shed 5 bases and J shed 2 bases, with 14 bases lying between them. Germline CDR1 and CDR2: SEHNR and FQNEAQ (reference sequence). CDR3 coding DNA: TGTGCCAGCAGCAACCTCGGGGGGCCCACAGATACGCAGTATTTT. Its translation: CASSNLGGPTDTQYF.

The V call is TRBV7-8, the J call TRBJ2-5; D unresolved. Trimming pared 5 bases from V and 3 bases from J, leaving 10 bases between. The germline V gene has CDR1 SGHVS and CDR2 FQNEAQ. CDR3 size: 13 residues. In nucleotides, the CDR3 is TGTGCCAGCAGCACCGGGCCTAAAGAGACCCAGTACTTC. Translating it yields CASSTGPKETQYF.

The V gene is TRBV7-8, the J gene TRBJ2-3, with D possibly TRBD2 on 5 matching bases. V gave up 1 base and J gave up 2 bases, with 13 bases separating them. The CDR3 covers 16 residues. Germline V gene data show CDR1 as SGHVS and CDR2 as FQNEAQ. CDR3 sequence: CASSLVASGYTDTQYF. In DNA form, the CDR3 reads TGTGCCAGCAGCTTAGTTGCGAGCGGTTACACAGATACGCAGTATTTT.

The table lists this clone with a count of one. The chain is built from TRBV9 and TRBJ2-5; unclear D gene. Germline assignment: CDR1 SGDLS and CDR2 YYNGEE. V was cut by 4 bases and J by 4 bases, with 8 bases left in between. The CDR3 has 12 amino acids. DNA for the CDR3: TGTGCCAGCAGCACGAGTGGAGAGACCCAGTACTTC. Amino acid sequence: CASSTSGETQYF.

V and J are TRBV5-1 and TRBJ2-1; 7 nucleotides align to TRBD1. The CDR3 extends over 15 amino acids. Trimming took 6 bases from V and 8 from J; bases not matched to a gene: 14. Germline CDR1 reads SGHRS; CDR2 reads YFSETQ. The CDR3 region is CASKPGQSMAHEQFF. The CDR3 region has the DNA TGCGCCAGCAAACCGGGACAGTCAATGGCCCATGAGCAGTTCTTC. The variable domain in full, completed from reference TRBV5-1 and TRBJ2-1, reads KAGVTQTPRYLIKTRGQQVTLSCSPISGHRSVSWYQQTPGQGLQFLFEYFSETQRNKGNFPGRFSGRQFSNSRSEMNVSTLELGDSALYLCASKPGQSMAHEQFFGPGTRLTVL.